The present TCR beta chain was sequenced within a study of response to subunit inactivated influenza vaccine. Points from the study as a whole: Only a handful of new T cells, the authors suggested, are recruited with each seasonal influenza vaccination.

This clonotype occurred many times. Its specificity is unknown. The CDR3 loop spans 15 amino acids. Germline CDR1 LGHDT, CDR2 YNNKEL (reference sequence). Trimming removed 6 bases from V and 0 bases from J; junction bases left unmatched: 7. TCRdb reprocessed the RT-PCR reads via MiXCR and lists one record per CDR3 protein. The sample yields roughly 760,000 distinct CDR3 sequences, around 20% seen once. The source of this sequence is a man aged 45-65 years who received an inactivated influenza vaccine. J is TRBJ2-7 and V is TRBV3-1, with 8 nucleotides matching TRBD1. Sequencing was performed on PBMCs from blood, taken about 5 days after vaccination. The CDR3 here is CASSRGQGSSYEQYF. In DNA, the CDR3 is TGTGCCAGCAGTCGCGGACAGGGCAGCTCCTACGAGCAGTACTTC.